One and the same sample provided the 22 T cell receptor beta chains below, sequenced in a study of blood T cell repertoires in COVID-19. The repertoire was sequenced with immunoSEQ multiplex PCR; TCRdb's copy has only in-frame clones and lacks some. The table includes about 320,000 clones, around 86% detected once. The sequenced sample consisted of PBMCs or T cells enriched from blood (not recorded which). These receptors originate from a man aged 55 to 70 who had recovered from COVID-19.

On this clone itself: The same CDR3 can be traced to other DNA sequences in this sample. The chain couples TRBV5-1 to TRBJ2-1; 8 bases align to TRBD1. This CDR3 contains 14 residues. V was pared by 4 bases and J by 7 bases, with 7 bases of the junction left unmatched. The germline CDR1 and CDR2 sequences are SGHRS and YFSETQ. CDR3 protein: CASSLDTGGNEQFF. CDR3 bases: TGCGCCAGCAGCCTAGACACAGGGGGGAATGAGCAGTTCTTC.

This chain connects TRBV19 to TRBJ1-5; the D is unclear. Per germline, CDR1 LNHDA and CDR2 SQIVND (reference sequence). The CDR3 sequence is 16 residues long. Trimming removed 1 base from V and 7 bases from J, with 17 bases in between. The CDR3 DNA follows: TGTGCCAGTAGTATAGTCGGCAGGAGGGTCTGGCAGCCCCAGCATTTT. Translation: CASSIVGRRVWQPQHF.

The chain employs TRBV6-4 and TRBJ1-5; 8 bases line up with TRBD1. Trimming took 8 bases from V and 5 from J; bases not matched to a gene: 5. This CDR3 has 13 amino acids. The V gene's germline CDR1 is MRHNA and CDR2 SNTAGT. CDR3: CASWTGSDQPQHF. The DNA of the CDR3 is TGTGCCAGCTGGACAGGGTCAGATCAGCCCCAGCATTTT.

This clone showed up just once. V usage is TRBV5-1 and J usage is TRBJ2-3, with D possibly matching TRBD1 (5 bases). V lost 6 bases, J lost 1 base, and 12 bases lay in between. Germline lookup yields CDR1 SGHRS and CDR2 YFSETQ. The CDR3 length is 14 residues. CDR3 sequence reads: CASTQGIGTDTQYF. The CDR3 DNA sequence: TGCGCCAGCACGCAGGGTATTGGCACAGATACGCAGTATTTT.

CDR3 sequence (DNA): TGTGCCAGCTCACCTGATGGGCAGGGAATCGCACCCCTCCACTTT. Translating it yields CASSPDGQGIAPLHF. This sequence joins TRBV18 and TRBJ1-6; D might be TRBD1 (5 bases). CDR3 size: 15 residues. CDR1 is KGHSH and CDR2 is LQKENI in the germline V gene. V dropped 3 bases and J dropped 11 bases, with 17 bases sitting between them.

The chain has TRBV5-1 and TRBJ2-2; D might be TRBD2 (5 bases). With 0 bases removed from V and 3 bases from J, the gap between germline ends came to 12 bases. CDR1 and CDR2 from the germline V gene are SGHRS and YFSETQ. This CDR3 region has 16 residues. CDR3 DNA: TGCGCCAGCAGCTTGGGTTTCCGGGAATACACCGGGGAGCTGTTTTTT. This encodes CASSLGFREYTGELFF.

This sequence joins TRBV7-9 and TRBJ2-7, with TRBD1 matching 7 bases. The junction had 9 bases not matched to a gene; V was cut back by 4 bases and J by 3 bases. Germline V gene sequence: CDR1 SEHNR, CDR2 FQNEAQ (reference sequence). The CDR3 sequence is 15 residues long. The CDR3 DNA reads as TGTGCCAGCAGCTCAGGACAGGCCCTGGACTACGAGCAGTACTTC. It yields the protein CASSSGQALDYEQYF.

CDR3: CASSLTGATEAFF. The CDR3 DNA reads TGTGCCAGCAGCTTAACAGGGGCCACTGAAGCTTTCTTT. J is TRBJ1-1 and V is TRBV7-9, with 7 bases matching TRBD1. The V gene's germline CDR1 is SEHNR and CDR2 FQNEAQ (reference sequence). This CDR3 is built from 13 residues. V lost 2 bases, J lost 4 bases, and 1 base stayed unmatched.

CDR3 DNA: TGTGCCAGCAGCGCCTGGGACAGGGGGAATGAGCAGTTCTTC. This gives the protein CASSAWDRGNEQFF. The chain employs TRBV5-4 and TRBJ2-1; 11 nucleotides line up with TRBD1. V dropped 4 bases and J dropped 7; count of bases not matched to a gene: 4. Germline CDR1 SGHNT, CDR2 YYREEE (reference sequence). The CDR3 contains 14 residues.

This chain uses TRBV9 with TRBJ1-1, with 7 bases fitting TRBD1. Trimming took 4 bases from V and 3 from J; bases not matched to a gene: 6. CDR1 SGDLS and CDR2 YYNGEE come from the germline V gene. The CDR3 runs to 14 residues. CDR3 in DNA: TGTGCCAGCAGCCGCAAACAGGGGCACACTGAAGCTTTCTTT. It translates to CASSRKQGHTEAFF. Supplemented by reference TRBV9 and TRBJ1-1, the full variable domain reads DSGVTQTPKHLITATGQRVTLRCSPRSGDLSVYWYQQSLDQGLQFLIQYYNGEERAKGNILERFSAQQFPDLHSELNLSSLELGDSALYFCASSRKQGHTEAFFGQGTRLTVV.

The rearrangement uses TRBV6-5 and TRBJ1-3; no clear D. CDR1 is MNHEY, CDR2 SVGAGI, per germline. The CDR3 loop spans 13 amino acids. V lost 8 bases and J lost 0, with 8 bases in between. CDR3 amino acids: CASLEGSGNTIYF. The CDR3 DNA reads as TGTGCCAGCCTTGAGGGCTCTGGAAACACCATATATTTT.

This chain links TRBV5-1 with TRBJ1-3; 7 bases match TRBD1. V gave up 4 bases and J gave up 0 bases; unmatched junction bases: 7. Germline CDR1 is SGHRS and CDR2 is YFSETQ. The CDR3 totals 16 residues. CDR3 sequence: CASSPAGTASGNTIYF. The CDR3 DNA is TGCGCCAGCAGCCCGGCCGGGACAGCCTCTGGAAACACCATATATTTT.

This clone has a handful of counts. The CDR3, as DNA: TGCGCCAGCAGCCCCGGCTACGAGCAGTACTTC. Amino acid sequence: CASSPGYEQYF. The chain links TRBV5-1 to TRBJ2-7; D is unresolved. V lost 4 bases and J lost 3, with 5 bases in between. The CDR3 is made up of 11 amino acids. The germline gives CDR1 SGHRS, CDR2 YFSETQ.

The chain's CDR3 is CASRKDRDLRNTEAFF. The CDR3 DNA follows: TGTGCCAGCCGCAAGGACAGGGACCTCCGGAACACTGAAGCTTTCTTT. The V gene is TRBV27, the J gene TRBJ1-1; 8 nucleotides line up with TRBD1. Losses at the gene ends were 8 bases for V and 1 base for J; bases not matched to a gene: 12. Germline V lookup: CDR1 MNHEY, CDR2 SMNVEV (reference sequence). This CDR3 is built from 16 residues.

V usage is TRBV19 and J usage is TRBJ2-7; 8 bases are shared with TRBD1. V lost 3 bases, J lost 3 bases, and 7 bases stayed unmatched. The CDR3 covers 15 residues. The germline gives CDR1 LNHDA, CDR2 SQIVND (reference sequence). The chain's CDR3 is CASSIGGTGNYEQYF. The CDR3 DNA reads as TGTGCCAGTAGTATTGGCGGGACAGGAAACTACGAGCAGTACTTC.

CDR3 DNA sequence: TGTGCCAGCAGTGAAGAACAGGTTGAAGAGACCCAGTACTTC. It specifies CASSEEQVEETQYF. The chain is built from TRBV6-1 and TRBJ2-5; D possibly corresponds to TRBD1 (5 bases). Germline CDR1 reads MNHNS; CDR2 reads SASEGT. V was clipped by 1 base and J by 3 bases, with 9 bases between them. This CDR3 has 14 amino acids.

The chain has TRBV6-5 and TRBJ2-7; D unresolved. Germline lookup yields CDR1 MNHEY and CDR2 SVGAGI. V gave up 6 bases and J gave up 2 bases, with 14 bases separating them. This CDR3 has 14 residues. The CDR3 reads CASRSIRVTYEQYF. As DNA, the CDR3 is TGTGCCAGCAGGTCTATTCGGGTTACCTACGAGCAGTACTTC.

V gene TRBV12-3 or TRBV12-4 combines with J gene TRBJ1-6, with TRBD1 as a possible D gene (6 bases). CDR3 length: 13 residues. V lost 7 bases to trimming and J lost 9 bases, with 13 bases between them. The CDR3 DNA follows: TGTGCCAGCAAGGGACACCTTGGTTCACCCCTCCACTTT. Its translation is CASKGHLGSPLHF.

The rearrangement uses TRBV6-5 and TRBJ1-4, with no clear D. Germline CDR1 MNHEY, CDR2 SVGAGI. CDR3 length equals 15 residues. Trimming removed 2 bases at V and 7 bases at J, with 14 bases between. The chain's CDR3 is CASSYGGRFGEKLFF. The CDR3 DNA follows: TGTGCCAGCAGTTACGGAGGACGGTTCGGTGAAAAACTGTTTTTT.

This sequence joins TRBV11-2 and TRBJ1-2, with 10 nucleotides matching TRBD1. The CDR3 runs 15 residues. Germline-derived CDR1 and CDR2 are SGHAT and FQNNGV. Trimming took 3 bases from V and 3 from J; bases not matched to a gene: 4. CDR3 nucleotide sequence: TGTGCCAGCAGCTTTCCGGACAGGGGGGACTATGGCTACACCTTC. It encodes CASSFPDRGDYGYTF.

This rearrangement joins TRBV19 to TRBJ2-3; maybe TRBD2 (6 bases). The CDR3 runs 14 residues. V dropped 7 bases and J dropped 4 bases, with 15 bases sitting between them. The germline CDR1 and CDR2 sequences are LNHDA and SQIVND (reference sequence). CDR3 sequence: CASTPGGAPDTQYF. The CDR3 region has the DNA TGTGCCAGTACCCCAGGCGGGGCCCCAGATACGCAGTATTTT.

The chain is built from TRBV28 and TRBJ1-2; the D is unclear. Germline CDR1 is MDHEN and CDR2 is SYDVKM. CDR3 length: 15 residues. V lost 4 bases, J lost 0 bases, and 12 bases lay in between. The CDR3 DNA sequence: TGTGCCAGCAGTTCGGGCCCGGGAGCTAACTATGGCTACACCTTC. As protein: CASSSGPGANYGYTF.